This record looks at one T cell receptor (beta chain) sequence and its context. The CDR3 loop spans 16 amino acids. V dropped 0 bases and J dropped 5 bases, with 16 bases sitting between them. Germline assignment: CDR1 KGHSH and CDR2 LQKENI. The data derive from a study of blood T cell repertoires in COVID-19. Whole-study context: From the United States, Italy and Spain came samples of acute and convalescent COVID-19. From T cells, B-cell-depleted T cells, or PBMCs came the material, which was cDNA or gDNA.

Study processing details: Amplification of reference gene primers provided the estimated nucleated cell counts. Using immunoSEQ multiplex PCR, the repertoire was profiled, and TCRdb retains in-frame clones only, with some absent. The V and J calls and the clone size are those of that table, but D and trimming were determined from the DNA. The sample carries around 140,000 clones, 80% recorded once. The source of this sequence is a man aged 65 to 79 who had recovered from COVID-19. Sequencing was carried out using peripheral blood. The genes are TRBV18 and TRBJ1-1, with a possible D match to TRBD1 (5 bases). CDR3: CASSPPIGGSWTEAFF. DNA of the CDR3: TGTGCCAGCTCACCACCTATCGGGGGGTCGTGGACTGAAGCTTTCTTT.